This T cell receptor (beta chain) was observed in a study of blood T cell repertoires in COVID-19. On the study more broadly: Some COVID-19 samples were acute and others convalescent; all came from the United States, Italy and Spain.

Original processing methods: Scientists estimated how many nucleated cells there were by amplifying reference gene primers. The method was immunoSEQ multiplex PCR; TCRdb's version includes in-frame clones alone and lacks a portion of them. V and J calls and clone size follow that table, whereas D and trimming were derived from the DNA. The table lists around 300,000 clones, approximately 88% of them singletons. The CDR3 extends over 14 amino acids. Germline CDR1 MDHEN, CDR2 SYDVKM. Losses at the gene ends were 6 bases for V and 2 bases for J; bases not matched to a gene: 6. In terms of age and location, participants ranged from roughly 18 to 90 years and lived in about two dozen US areas. Recovered status applied to Cohort 3 donors who had two consecutive negative PCRs. It also applied to those with clearance or with symptom resolution.

The sequence came from a woman under 40 who had recovered from COVID-19. This chain connects TRBV28 to TRBJ2-5, with 7 bases matching TRBD1. Sequenced sample: PBMCs or T cells enriched from blood (not recorded which). CDR3 region: CASSPLGQQETQYF. The DNA of the CDR3 is TGTGCCAGCAGCCCTCTGGGACAGCAAGAGACCCAGTACTTC.